A single sample gave rise to the 26 T cell receptor beta chains below, sequenced in a study of blood T cell repertoires in COVID-19. Repertoires were generated with immunoSEQ multiplex PCR, while TCRdb's copy carries only in-frame clones and drops some. Here the sample spans tens of thousands of clones, about 90% being singletons. Material: peripheral blood. These receptors all stem from a man between 65 and 80 years old with active COVID-19.

In DNA, the CDR3 is TGCGCCAGCAGCCCCGTCGGGCGGGAGGGCCGGAATGAGCAGTTCTTC. Protein sequence: CASSPVGREGRNEQFF. J is TRBJ2-1 and V is TRBV5-1; 9 nucleotides align to TRBD2. The ends lost 4 bases at V and 7 bases at J; junction bases unmatched: 12. Germline V lookup: CDR1 SGHRS, CDR2 YFSETQ. The CDR3 runs 16 residues.

This clone appeared once. The genes are TRBV9 and TRBJ2-3; 11 bases line up with TRBD2. With V trimmed by 3 bases and J by 4 bases, 1 base remained unmatched. Germline-derived CDR1 and CDR2 are SGDLS and YYNGEE. The CDR3 length is 14 residues. CDR3 DNA: TGTGCCAGCAGCGAACTAGCGGGAGCAGATACGCAGTATTTT. Translating gives CASSELAGADTQYF.

The rearrangement links TRBV6-1 to TRBJ1-6; tentative D call: TRBD1 (6 bases). The CDR3 is made up of 13 amino acids. V lost 2 bases and J lost 7, with 6 bases in between. Per germline, CDR1 MNHNS and CDR2 SASEGT. CDR3 in DNA: TGTGCCAGCAGTGAACAGGGGAATTCACCCCTCCACTTT. Protein product: CASSEQGNSPLHF.

This clone was seen a single time. The chain combines TRBV28 with TRBJ1-5; tentatively, D is TRBD1 (6 bases). V shed 8 bases and J shed 0 bases, with 11 bases lying between them. CDR1 is MDHEN and CDR2 is SYDVKM in the germline V gene. The CDR3 loop spans 14 amino acids. CDR3 amino acids: CASWTEHSNQPQHF. In DNA, the CDR3 is TGTGCCAGCTGGACAGAGCATAGCAATCAGCCCCAGCATTTT.

The chain combines TRBV2 with TRBJ2-7; 7 positions match TRBD2. The V segment lost 10 bases and the J segment 2 bases; nucleotides outside the gene matches: 2. The V gene's germline CDR1 is SNHLY and CDR2 FYNNEI. This CDR3 spans 11 amino acids. The CDR3 loop reads CATREAYEQYF. The DNA for the CDR3 is TGTGCCACTCGGGAGGCCTACGAGCAGTACTTC.

The chain couples TRBV29-1 to TRBJ2-3, with D maybe TRBD2 (6 bases). This CDR3 spans 14 amino acids. Germline-derived CDR1 and CDR2 are SQVTM and ANQGSEA. V lost 3 bases and J 0 bases, leaving 10 bases between the germline ends. CDR3 nucleotides: TGCAGCGTTGATGGCGGGGCGAGCACAGATACGCAGTATTTT. It yields the protein CSVDGGASTDTQYF.

This clone was seen just once. In DNA form, the CDR3 reads TGTGCCAGCAGCGTAGCAACAGGGGCGAGTCTTGGGGATTCACCCCTCCACTTT. Translation: CASSVATGASLGDSPLHF. The chain uses TRBV9 and TRBJ1-6; 7 nucleotides agree with TRBD1. CDR3 size: 18 residues. With 0 bases clipped from V and 8 bases from J, the junction kept 14 bases outside the gene matches. The V gene's germline CDR1 is SGDLS and CDR2 YYNGEE.

The J gene is TRBJ2-7, the V gene TRBV6-2 or TRBV6-3; 7 nucleotides align to TRBD1. The V gene end was trimmed by 3 bases and the J gene end by 3 bases; junction bases not matched to a gene: 8. The CDR3 has 15 amino acids. CDR1 MNHEY and CDR2 SVGEGT come from the germline V gene. Here the CDR3 reads CASSYLQGVRYEQYF. The CDR3, as DNA: TGTGCCAGCAGTTATCTCCAGGGGGTCCGCTACGAGCAGTACTTC.

The V and J genes are TRBV9 and TRBJ1-3; 9 positions agree with TRBD1. The V gene end was trimmed by 1 base and the J gene end by 0 bases; junction bases not matched to a gene: 2. The CDR3 is 16 amino acids. Germline V gene sequence: CDR1 SGDLS, CDR2 YYNGEE. CDR3 amino acids: CASSVTGGVSGNTIYF. In nucleotides, the CDR3 is TGTGCCAGCAGCGTAACAGGGGGCGTCTCTGGAAACACCATATATTTT.

The chain joins TRBV4-1 to TRBJ2-4, with TRBD2 matching 7 bases. Germline V gene lookup returns CDR1 MGHRA and CDR2 YSYEKL. There are 13 residues in the CDR3. J lost 7 bases, V lost 1 base, and 1 base had no gene match. As DNA, the CDR3 is TGCGCCAGCAGCCAAGCCGGGGGGAACATTCAGTACTTC. This sequence encodes CASSQAGGNIQYF.

The rearrangement uses TRBV23-1 and TRBJ1-6, with a weak D call TRBD1 (6 bases). TRBV23-1 is sorted into the ORF group, with uncertain function. This CDR3 is built from 14 residues. V shed 3 bases and J shed 14 bases, with 17 bases lying between them. The CDR3 reads CASSHTPWGRSLHF. The CDR3 DNA follows: TGCGCCAGCAGTCACACCCCATGGGGGCGTTCCCTCCACTTT.

V and J are TRBV28 and TRBJ2-2; TRBD2 matches 7 bases. With V trimmed by 7 bases and J by 4 bases, 9 bases remained unmatched. This CDR3 comprises 15 residues. The germline gives CDR1 MDHEN, CDR2 SYDVKM. CDR3: CASTHSPGGTGELFF. The CDR3 bases are TGTGCCAGCACCCATTCGCCGGGGGGCACCGGGGAGCTGTTTTTT.

The chain couples TRBV7-9 to TRBJ1-5; the match to TRBD1 covers 7 bases. Unmatched junction bases numbered 4, after V lost 1 base and J lost 4 bases. Germline CDR1 SEHNR, CDR2 FQNEAQ (reference sequence). The CDR3 is made up of 15 amino acids. The CDR3 region is CASSLEGQANQPQHF. The DNA of the CDR3 is TGTGCCAGCAGCTTAGAAGGACAGGCGAATCAGCCCCAGCATTTT. Full variable domain (outside the CDR3, taken from reference TRBV7-9 and TRBJ1-5): DTGVSQNPRHKITKRGQNVTFRCDPISEHNRLYWYRQTLGQGPEFLTYFQNEAQLEKSRLLSDRFSAERPKGSFSTLEIQRTEQGDSAMYLCASSLEGQANQPQHFGDGTRLSIL.

The chain is built from TRBV7-9 and TRBJ2-2; tentative D call: TRBD2 (6 bases). CDR3 size: 16 residues. Germline CDR1 and CDR2: SEHNR and FQNEAQ (reference sequence). The V gene lost 4 bases and the J gene lost 2 bases, with 14 bases spanning the gap. CDR3 bases: TGTGCCAGCAGCTCCAGGAGGGGCTCAAACACCGGGGAGCTGTTTTTT. It codes for CASSSRRGSNTGELFF.

The chain carries TRBV5-4 and TRBJ1-2; D is possibly TRBD1 (6 bases). The germline V and J ends were trimmed by 0 bases and 2 bases, with 17 bases remaining between them. This CDR3 comprises 17 residues. CDR1 and CDR2 (germline): SGHNT, YYREEE (reference sequence). The chain's CDR3 is CASSLAVFQGQNYGYTF. For the CDR3, the DNA is TGTGCCAGCAGCTTGGCCGTTTTCCAGGGGCAAAACTATGGCTACACCTTC.

This chain links TRBV20-1 with TRBJ1-3; D is unresolved. Per the germline V gene, CDR1 is DFQATT and CDR2 is SNEGSKA (reference sequence). The germline V and J ends were trimmed by 3 bases and 0 bases, with 9 bases remaining between them. The CDR3 is made up of 14 amino acids. In DNA form, the CDR3 reads TGCAGTGCTAGTTTCGGTAGCTCTGGAAACACCATATATTTT. Its protein product is CSASFGSSGNTIYF.

The genes are TRBV6-5 and TRBJ1-1; 8 bases line up with TRBD1. The V gene's germline CDR1 is MNHEY and CDR2 SVGAGI. This CDR3 is built from 14 residues. V shed 4 bases, J shed 0 bases, and the junction held 1 base outside the gene matches. CDR3 sequence reads: CASSWTGLNTEAFF. The DNA for the CDR3 is TGTGCCAGCAGTTGGACAGGGTTGAACACTGAAGCTTTCTTT.

J is TRBJ2-7 and V is TRBV9; maybe TRBD1 (5 bases). Trimming took 4 bases from V and 2 from J, leaving 16 bases between them. CDR3 size: 15 residues. From germline, CDR1 is SGDLS and CDR2 YYNGEE. This CDR3 reads CASSTGHEAPYEQYF. The CDR3 DNA follows: TGTGCCAGCAGCACCGGACACGAAGCCCCCTACGAGCAGTACTTC.

In nucleotides, the CDR3 is TGTGCCAGCAGTTTAAGCGGGCCGGCGAATGAGCAGTTCTTC. Translating it yields CASSLSGPANEQFF. The V and J genes are TRBV6-2 or TRBV6-3 and TRBJ2-1, with D tentatively TRBD2 (6 bases). This CDR3 comprises 14 residues. With 4 bases removed from V and 7 bases from J, the gap between germline ends came to 14 bases. Germline-derived CDR1 and CDR2 are MNHEY and SVGEGT.

The rearrangement joins TRBV5-1 to TRBJ1-5; D is perhaps TRBD1 (6 bases). With 1 base removed from V and 1 base from J, the gap between germline ends came to 9 bases. This CDR3 is 15 amino acids long. The germline CDR1 and CDR2 sequences are SGHRS and YFSETQ. CDR3 region: CASSLQGLSNQPQHF. The CDR3 region has the DNA TGCGCCAGCAGCTTGCAGGGGTTGAGCAATCAGCCCCAGCATTTT.

The CDR3 nucleotides read TGTGCCAGCAGCTTATGGGACAGGGGCGGCAATGAGCAGTTCTTC. Protein: CASSLWDRGGNEQFF. The V and J genes are TRBV7-9 and TRBJ2-1, with 10 bases aligning to TRBD1. Trimming removed 2 bases from V and 6 bases from J; junction bases left unmatched: 4. The CDR3 extends over 15 amino acids. Germline CDR1 SEHNR, CDR2 FQNEAQ (reference sequence).

The V call is TRBV19, the J call TRBJ2-3; TRBD2 is a possible D gene (5 bases). V gave up 3 bases and J gave up 9 bases, with 13 bases separating them. CDR1 LNHDA and CDR2 SQIVND come from the germline V gene (reference sequence). The length of the CDR3 is 13 residues. CDR3 sequence (DNA): TGTGCCAGTAGTATTGGGCCCGGCGGGACGCAGTATTTT. As protein: CASSIGPGGTQYF.

The rearrangement links TRBV2 to TRBJ2-7; 9 positions agree with TRBD2. The CDR3 extends over 12 amino acids. Trimming took 4 bases from V and 12 from J; bases not matched to a gene: 7. Germline CDR1 reads SNHLY; CDR2 reads FYNNEI. The CDR3 protein is CASSVYPGLAYF. CDR3 DNA: TGTGCCAGCAGTGTTTATCCGGGACTAGCGTACTTC.

This clone was picked up one time. The V and J genes are TRBV5-6 and TRBJ2-1; the match to TRBD2 covers 10 bases. After removal of 0 bases from V and 4 bases from J, the junction contained 7 bases not matched to a gene. The germline V gene encodes CDR1 SGHDT and CDR2 YYEEEE. The CDR3 extends over 17 amino acids. CDR3 coding DNA: TGTGCCAGCAGCTTGGCTGCCTGGACTAGCGGTTACAATGAGCAGTTCTTC. Translation: CASSLAAWTSGYNEQFF.

The genes are TRBV12-3 or TRBV12-4 and TRBJ1-4, with TRBD1 as a possible D gene (5 bases). There are 12 residues in the CDR3. V shed 8 bases and J shed 8 bases, with 12 bases lying between them. DNA for the CDR3: TGTGCCAGCCGCAGGGAAGGCGAAAAACTGTTTTTT. Amino acid sequence: CASRREGEKLFF.

This chain connects TRBV7-9 to TRBJ2-1; D is unresolved. Germline V gene data show CDR1 as SEHNR and CDR2 as FQNEAQ (reference sequence). The V and J ends lost 5 bases and 4 bases respectively, with 12 bases between them. This CDR3 is built from 14 residues. The CDR3 nucleotides read TGTGCCAGCAGCCTGGCCGGCGGATACAATGAGCAGTTCTTC. This gives the protein CASSLAGGYNEQFF. The entire variable domain, with the rest obtained from reference TRBV7-9 and TRBJ2-1, is as follows: DTGVSQNPRHKITKRGQNVTFRCDPISEHNRLYWYRQTLGQGPEFLTYFQNEAQLEKSRLLSDRFSAERPKGSFSTLEIQRTEQGDSAMYLCASSLAGGYNEQFFGPGTRLTVL.